The following is a T cell receptor (beta chain) sequence with its context. Profiled with immunoSEQ multiplex PCR; TCRdb holds only in-frame clones, not every one. The table has 350,000 to 450,000 clones, about 86% seen once. This specimen belongs to a study of blood T cell repertoires in COVID-19. Study context: Samples came from the United States, Italy and Spain, spanning acute and convalescent COVID-19. PBMCs, B-cell-depleted T cells, or T cells provided the cDNA or gDNA that made up the material.

A Seattle source enrolled patients during active infection and followed them longitudinally. This CDR3 is 19 amino acids long. The V end was cut by 1 base, the J end by 3 bases, with 24 bases between. CDR1 and CDR2 (germline): SGHAT, FQNNGV. The receptor comes from a woman aged 55-70 years with COVID-19, enrolled during active disease. The chain carries TRBV11-2 and TRBJ1-1, with D perhaps TRBD1 (5 bases). Sequenced input: peripheral blood. CDR3 coding DNA: TGTGCCAGCAGCTTAGTGCGGCCAGGGCCCACATCCCCTCACACTGAAGCTTTCTTT. Protein: CASSLVRPGPTSPHTEAFF.